A selection of T cell receptor beta chains follows, all from one sample in a study of blood T cell repertoires in COVID-19. Assay: immunoSEQ multiplex PCR; the TCRdb copy retains only in-frame clones and omits some. The data hold 75,000 to 100,000 clones, with about 83% observed a single time. Specimen: peripheral blood. All receptors come from a human donor in a cohort sampled during active COVID-19. Both conserved end residues are part of each CDR3. The D gene is left open where the match is weak. Clone size appears in some rows only: once, few, many, or a class for an expanded clone.

d_gene	abundance	v_gene	j_gene	CDR3nt	CDR3aa
-	-	TRBV30	TRBJ1-2	TGTGCCTGGAGTGCTCGGGGATTGACACCGAACTATGGCTACACCTTC	CAWSARGLTPNYGYTF
-	-	TRBV2	TRBJ2-2	TGTGCCAGCAAGGGGATAACGAACACCGGGGAGCTGTTTTTT	CASKGITNTGELFF
-	-	TRBV28	TRBJ2-7	TGTGCCAGCAGCTACAGGGTCGAGCAGTACTTC	CASSYRVEQYF
TRBD1	-	TRBV24-1	TRBJ2-1	TGTGCCACCAGTGCCCGGGATACAGGGGGCCTCAATGAGCAGTTCTTC	CATSARDTGGLNEQFF
TRBD2	-	TRBV4-2	TRBJ2-7	TGTGCCAGCAGCCAAGAACCGGGACTAGCGGGGGCCTACGAGCAGTACTTC	CASSQEPGLAGAYEQYF
TRBD1	-	TRBV4-2	TRBJ1-4	TGTGCCAGCAGCCAAGTCGGACAGGGAGCCAATGCCGAAAAACTGTTTTTT	CASSQVGQGANAEKLFF
-	-	TRBV5-1	TRBJ2-7	TGCGCCAGCAGCTTGGGTCATAGCGGCTACGAGCAGTACTTC	CASSLGHSGYEQYF
TRBD1	-	TRBV27	TRBJ2-1	TGTGCCAGCAGTCGGACAGGGCCTAATTACAATGAGCAGTTCTTC	CASSRTGPNYNEQFF
-	-	TRBV5-1	TRBJ2-3	TGCGCCAGCAGCGGCCCTACAGATACGCAGTATTTT	CASSGPTDTQYF
TRBD1	-	TRBV6-1	TRBJ1-4	TGTGCCAGCAGTGATGGGACAGGGCGTCAGGATGAAAAACTGTTTTTT	CASSDGTGRQDEKLFF
TRBD1	-	TRBV4-3	TRBJ1-4	TGCGCCAGCAGCCAAGATCTCCGGGACAGGGGTATCGGTTCAGAAAAACTGTTTTTT	CASSQDLRDRGIGSEKLFF
TRBD2	-	TRBV7-2	TRBJ2-7	TGTGCCAGCAGCAGGGGGGCCCCGACTAGCGCGGGAGTTTACGAGCAGTACTTC	CASSRGAPTSAGVYEQYF
-	-	TRBV2	TRBJ2-2	TGTGCCAGCAATCTAGCGAACACCGGGGAGCTGTTTTTT	CASNLANTGELFF
TRBD2	once	TRBV5-1	TRBJ2-1	TGCGCCAGCAGCCTAGGACTAGCGGGAGCTTTATTGAATGAGCAGTTCTTC	CASSLGLAGALLNEQFF
TRBD1	once	TRBV30	TRBJ1-1	TGTGCCTGGGGGACAGGGTACGCCACTGAAGCTTTCTTT	CAWGTGYATEAFF
TRBD1	-	TRBV7-6	TRBJ2-1	TGTGCCAGCAGCCACGGGACAGCAACTATCTACAATGAGCAGTTCTTC	CASSHGTATIYNEQFF
-	-	TRBV5-1	TRBJ2-1	TGCGCCAGCAGCTTGGCCCCGGGAGTGGACAATGAGCAGTTCTTC	CASSLAPGVDNEQFF
-	-	TRBV11-2	TRBJ1-3	TGTGCCAGCAGCTCGAGCCTGCTAAGAGACTCTGGAAACACCATATATTTT	CASSSSLLRDSGNTIYF
TRBD1	-	TRBV6-6	TRBJ1-2	TGTGCCAGCAGCCGGACAGGGGACGAAGGCTACACCTTC	CASSRTGDEGYTF
-	once	TRBV11-3	TRBJ2-1	TGTGCCAGCAGCTCCTCGACAGTGGGTGAGCAGTTCTTC	CASSSSTVGEQFF